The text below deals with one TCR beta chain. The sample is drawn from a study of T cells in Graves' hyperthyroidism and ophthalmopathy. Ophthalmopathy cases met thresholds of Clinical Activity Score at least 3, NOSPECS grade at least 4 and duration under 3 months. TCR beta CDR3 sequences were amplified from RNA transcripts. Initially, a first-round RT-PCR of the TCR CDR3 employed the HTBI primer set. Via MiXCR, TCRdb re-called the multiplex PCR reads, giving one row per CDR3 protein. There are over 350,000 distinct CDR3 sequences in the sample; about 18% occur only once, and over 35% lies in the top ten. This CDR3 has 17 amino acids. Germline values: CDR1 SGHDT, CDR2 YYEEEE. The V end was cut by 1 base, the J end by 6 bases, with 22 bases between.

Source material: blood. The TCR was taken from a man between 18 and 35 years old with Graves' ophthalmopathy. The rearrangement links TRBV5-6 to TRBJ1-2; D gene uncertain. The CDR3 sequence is CASSLRIWTFMRDGYTF. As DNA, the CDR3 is TGTGCCAGCAGCTTGCGTATATGGACCTTCATGAGGGATGGCTACACCTTC.